This T cell receptor beta chain was identified in a study of T cell responses to AZD1222 COVID-19 vaccine. Study-level findings and limits: Nearly half of spike-specific TCRs reportedly target variant regions that are unmutated in the B.1.351 and B.1.1.7 variants. White British donors predominated, females outnumbered males, and clonal diversity was possibly underestimated. AZD1222 recipients seropositive at baseline numbered only six or seven. Across the whole spike, CD4 TCRs peaked at regions 160-218 and 743-854.

Clones were sequenced by immunoSEQ multiplex PCR, and TCRdb holds only the in-frame ones, with some missing. This sample has roughly 200,000 clones, with roughly 91% found just once. For this clone: The antigen is unknown.

Per the germline V gene, CDR1 is MDHEN and CDR2 is SYDVKM. The V and J ends lost 6 bases and 0 bases respectively, with 12 bases between them. The CDR3 runs 15 residues. The gene calls are TRBV28 and TRBJ1-5; D is perhaps TRBD1 (5 bases). The TCR sequence derives from an adult in good health. This material consisted of peripheral blood, taken on day 0 of MenACWY control vaccination. The CDR3 loop reads CASRLRGPSNQPQHF. The CDR3, as DNA: TGTGCCAGCAGATTACGGGGACCTAGCAATCAGCCCCAGCATTTT.